Below, 13 T cell receptor beta chains from the same sample are listed, as sequenced in a study of a mutant IDH1 vaccine in newly diagnosed glioma. Libraries were prepared by immunoSEQ multiplex PCR; TCRdb keeps only in-frame clonotypes and omits some of them. The sample yields about 98,000 clones, 85% to 90% seen once. The time point is: baseline, week 1 (first vaccination visit). Treatment given: pre-vaccination baseline after standard-of-care therapy. Sequenced here: PBMCs, sampled from a glioma patient treated with radiotherapy, temozolomide or both. These receptors were collected from a woman aged 45-60 years with glioma.

The chain's CDR3 is CASSLGGRGGSPLHF. CDR3 nucleotide sequence: TGCGCCAGCAGCTTGGGAGGCAGGGGTGGGTCACCCCTCCACTTT. The chain recombines TRBV5-1 with TRBJ1-6; possibly TRBD1 for D (6 bases). Germline lookup yields CDR1 SGHRS and CDR2 YFSETQ. The CDR3 covers 15 residues. The germline V and J ends were trimmed by 0 bases and 10 bases, with 14 bases remaining between them.

V usage is TRBV19 and J usage is TRBJ1-5, with 8 bases matching TRBD1. The CDR3 consists of 16 residues. The germline V gene encodes CDR1 LNHDA and CDR2 SQIVND (reference sequence). V lost 3 bases, J lost 6 bases, and 10 bases stayed unmatched. CDR3 residues: CASSIDPARGLQPQHF. The CDR3 DNA reads TGTGCCAGTAGTATCGACCCTGCCAGGGGGCTTCAGCCCCAGCATTTT. The variable domain in full, with the rest retrieved from reference TRBV19 and TRBJ1-5, is DGGITQSPKYLFRKEGQNVTLSCEQNLNHDAMYWYRQDPGQGLRLIYYSQIVNDFQKGDIAEGYSVSREKKESFPLTVTSAQKNPTAFYLCASSIDPARGLQPQHFGDGTRLSIL.

The chain combines TRBV27 with TRBJ1-1; no firm D call. Germline V gene lookup returns CDR1 MNHEY and CDR2 SMNVEV (reference sequence). Trimming left V 4 bases short and J 4 bases short, with 10 bases between. The CDR3 runs to 13 residues. Here the CDR3 DNA reads TGTGCCAGCAGTTATGAGTCGGTCACTGAAGCTTTCTTT. It yields the protein CASSYESVTEAFF.

This chain joins TRBV9 and TRBJ2-1; 7 nucleotides line up with TRBD2. The CDR3 loop spans 16 amino acids. The V gene's germline CDR1 is SGDLS and CDR2 YYNGEE. V shed 3 bases, J shed 10 bases, and the junction held 16 bases outside the gene matches. The CDR3 protein is CASSGGLGGSYWEQFF. CDR3 nucleotides: TGTGCCAGCAGCGGAGGACTGGGCGGGAGTTACTGGGAGCAGTTCTTC.

V gene TRBV30 combines with J gene TRBJ2-6; perhaps TRBD2 as D (6 bases). Per the germline V gene, CDR1 is GTSNPN and CDR2 is SVGIG (reference sequence). This CDR3 has 16 amino acids. The V gene lost 8 bases and the J gene lost 0 bases, with 17 bases spanning the gap. CDR3 coding DNA: TGTGCCGCCGGGGGACGGACAACCTCTGGGGCCAACGTCCTGACTTTC. Translating it yields CAAGGRTTSGANVLTF.

This rearrangement joins TRBV5-1 to TRBJ2-7; D remains unclear. This CDR3 contains 13 residues. V was cut by 0 bases and J by 2 bases, with 6 bases left in between. In germline, CDR1 is SGHRS, CDR2 YFSETQ. The DNA for the CDR3 is TGCGCCAGCAGCTTGGCCCAGACCTACGAGCAGTACTTC. Translated, it gives CASSLAQTYEQYF.

This chain links TRBV29-1 with TRBJ2-1; 9 bases match TRBD1. In germline, CDR1 is SQVTM, CDR2 ANQGSEA. V was pared by 7 bases and J by 9 bases, with 10 bases of the junction left unmatched. The CDR3 has 13 residues. DNA for the CDR3: TGCAGCGCTGGAGGGACAGGGACGATTGAGCAGTTCTTC. Protein: CSAGGTGTIEQFF.

The chain is built from TRBV19 and TRBJ1-1; D is ambiguous. In germline, CDR1 is LNHDA, CDR2 SQIVND (reference sequence). The CDR3 contains 15 residues. V shed 7 bases and J shed 6 bases, with 21 bases lying between them. CDR3 loop: CASTSPPEGIAEAFF. CDR3 bases: TGTGCCAGTACCTCACCTCCCGAGGGTATCGCTGAAGCTTTCTTT.

The chain combines TRBV19 with TRBJ2-7; D gene uncertain. This CDR3 is built from 14 residues. V was clipped by 0 bases and J by 2 bases, with 8 bases between them. Germline lookup yields CDR1 LNHDA and CDR2 SQIVND (reference sequence). CDR3 loop: CASSIDSDTYEQYF. In DNA, the CDR3 is TGTGCCAGTAGTATAGATTCAGATACCTACGAGCAGTACTTC.

The CDR3 sequence is CASSLEGANYGYTF. The CDR3 DNA reads as TGTGCCAGCAGTTTGGAGGGGGCAAACTATGGCTACACCTTC. V usage is TRBV28 and J usage is TRBJ1-2, with 7 bases lining up with TRBD1. There are 14 residues in the CDR3. Germline V gives CDR1 MDHEN, CDR2 SYDVKM. Trimming cost V 3 bases and J 2 bases; bases outside gene matches: 3.

This chain connects TRBV6-1 to TRBJ2-1, with 13 bases lining up with TRBD2. V shed 4 bases, J shed 0 bases, and the junction held 3 bases outside the gene matches. The CDR3 contains 17 residues. Germline assignment: CDR1 MNHNS and CDR2 SASEGT. The CDR3: CASSGLAGGSSYNEQFF. CDR3 DNA sequence: TGTGCCAGCAGTGGACTAGCGGGAGGCAGCTCCTACAATGAGCAGTTCTTC.

The chain recombines TRBV19 with TRBJ1-5; no clear D gene. V lost 5 bases and J 2 bases, leaving 13 bases between the germline ends. The CDR3 has 15 amino acids. The germline V gene has CDR1 LNHDA and CDR2 SQIVND (reference sequence). CDR3 DNA: TGTGCCAGTAGTCAGCCGGCCAAAGGCAATCAGCCCCAGCATTTT. It encodes CASSQPAKGNQPQHF.

The rearrangement joins TRBV6-5 to TRBJ2-7; D is uncertain. Between the trimmed V and J ends, which lost 8 bases and 7 bases, there was a span of 18 bases. This CDR3 has 13 amino acids. Germline CDR1 and CDR2: MNHEY and SVGAGI. The CDR3, as DNA: TGTGCCAGCGCGGTATACTCCTACTCAGAGCAGTACTTC. Translation: CASAVYSYSEQYF.